The clone carrying this TCR beta chain is a singleton in its sample. Its antigen is not known. This entry belongs to a study of OX40 agonist ivuxolimab in advanced cancers. Study findings and constraints: Mean expanded clone counts were higher in CD8+ than CD4+ T cells. Among some nonresponders, normalized T-cell clonal expansion was also low.

This CDR3 region has 14 residues. The ends lost 5 bases at V and 4 bases at J; junction bases unmatched: 4. Germline V CDR1 and CDR2: SGHTA, FQGNSA. Repertoires were generated with immunoSEQ multiplex PCR, while TCRdb's copy carries only in-frame clones and drops some. The profile shows tens of thousands of clones, around 87% of them singletons. No patient had autoimmune disease or received systemic immunosuppression. The chain is built from TRBV7-2 and TRBJ2-3; 9 bases line up with TRBD1. This TCR derives from an adult with an advanced solid tumor such as melanoma, head and neck, liver or kidney cancer. The specimen was CD4+ or CD8+ T cells sorted from blood, collected in a trial of the OX40 agonist ivuxolimab. In DNA, the CDR3 is TGTGCCAGCAGCACGGGACAGGGTGCAGATACGCAGTATTTT. It yields the protein CASSTGQGADTQYF.